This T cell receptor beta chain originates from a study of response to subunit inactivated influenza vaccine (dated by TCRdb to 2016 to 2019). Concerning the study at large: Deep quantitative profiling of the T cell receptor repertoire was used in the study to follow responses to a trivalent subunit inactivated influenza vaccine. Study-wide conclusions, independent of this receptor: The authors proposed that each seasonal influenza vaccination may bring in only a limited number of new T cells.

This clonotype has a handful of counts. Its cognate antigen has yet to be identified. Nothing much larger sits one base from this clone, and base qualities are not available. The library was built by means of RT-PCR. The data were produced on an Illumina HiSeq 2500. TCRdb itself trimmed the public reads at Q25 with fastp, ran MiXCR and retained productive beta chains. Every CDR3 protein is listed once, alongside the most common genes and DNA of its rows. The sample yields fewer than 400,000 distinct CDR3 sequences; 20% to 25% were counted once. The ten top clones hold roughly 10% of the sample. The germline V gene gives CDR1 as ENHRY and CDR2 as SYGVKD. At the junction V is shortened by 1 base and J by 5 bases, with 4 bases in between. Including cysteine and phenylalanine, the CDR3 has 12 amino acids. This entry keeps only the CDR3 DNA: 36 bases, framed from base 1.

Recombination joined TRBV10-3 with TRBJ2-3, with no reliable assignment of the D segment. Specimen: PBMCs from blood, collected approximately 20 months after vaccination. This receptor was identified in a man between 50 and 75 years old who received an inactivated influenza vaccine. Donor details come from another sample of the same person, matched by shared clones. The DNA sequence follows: TGTGCCATCAGTGAGTTTGTAGATACGCAGTATTTT. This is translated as CAISEFVDTQYF.